The rows below give T cell receptor beta chains drawn from one sample of a study of OX40 agonist ivuxolimab in advanced cancers. Data came from immunoSEQ multiplex PCR; TCRdb stores just in-frame clones and leaves some out. The sample holds 75,000 to 80,000 clones, around 90% seen once. The sample consisted of CD4+ or CD8+ T cells sorted from blood, taken in a trial of the OX40 agonist ivuxolimab. These TCRs come from an adult with an advanced solid tumor such as melanoma, head and neck, liver or kidney cancer. Each CDR3 is given without its conserved first and last residue.

>TRBV21-1|TRBJ2-3|14
APCGGLRTSTDTQY
>TRBV25-1|TRBJ1-3|13
ASSESGAAGNTIY
>TRBV5-1|TRBJ1-6|12
ASAWDRVNSPLH
>TRBV2|TRBJ2-4|12
ASRDRFVMDIQY
>TRBV18|TRBJ2-7|14
ASSPATGRAGDEQY
>TRBV28|TRBJ2-7|14
ASLRSGTGGFYEQY
>TRBV4-2|TRBJ2-1|16
ASSQVGPLSGGINEQF
>TRBV30|TRBJ2-7|11
AWIRNPLDEQY
>TRBV5-4|TRBJ2-7|11
ASSGGRPYEQY
>TRBV28|TRBJ2-3|12
ASSTGGITDTQY
>TRBV2|TRBJ2-3|14
ASSDVRLADTDTQY
>TRBV9|TRBJ1-1|12
ASSVALPGTEAF
>TRBV29-1|TRBJ1-4|11
SVLRDSQQKLF
>TRBV30|TRBJ2-1|15
AWSVYGSGKIYNEQF
>TRBV6-1|TRBJ2-1|14
ASSEMGRKLVGEQF
>TRBV7-9|TRBJ1-6|15
ASSSPAGWGNNSPLH
>TRBV10-3|TRBJ2-6|13
AINAGGSGANVLT